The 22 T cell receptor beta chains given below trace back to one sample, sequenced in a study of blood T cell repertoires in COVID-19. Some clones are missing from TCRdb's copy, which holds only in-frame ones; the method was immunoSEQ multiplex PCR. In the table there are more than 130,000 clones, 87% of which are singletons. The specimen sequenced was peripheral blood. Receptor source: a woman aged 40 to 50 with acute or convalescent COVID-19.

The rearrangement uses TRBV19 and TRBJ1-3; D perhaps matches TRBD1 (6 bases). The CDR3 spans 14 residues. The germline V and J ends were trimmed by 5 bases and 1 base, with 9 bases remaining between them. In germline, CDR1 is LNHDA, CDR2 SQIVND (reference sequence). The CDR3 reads CASSQQGSGNTIYF. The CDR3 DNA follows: TGTGCCAGTAGTCAACAGGGATCTGGAAACACCATATATTTT.

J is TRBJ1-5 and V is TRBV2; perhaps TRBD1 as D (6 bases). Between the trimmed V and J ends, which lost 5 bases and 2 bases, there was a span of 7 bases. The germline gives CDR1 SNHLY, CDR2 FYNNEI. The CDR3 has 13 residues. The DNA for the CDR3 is TGTGCCAGCAGTTACAGGGGCAATCAGCCCCAGCATTTT. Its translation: CASSYRGNQPQHF.

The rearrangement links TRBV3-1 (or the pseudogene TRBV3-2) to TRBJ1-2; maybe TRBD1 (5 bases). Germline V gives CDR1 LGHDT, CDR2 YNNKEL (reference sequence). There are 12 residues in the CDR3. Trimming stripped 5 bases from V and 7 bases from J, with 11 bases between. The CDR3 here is CASSSTGGGYTF. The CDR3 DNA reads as TGTGCCAGCAGCTCGACCGGGGGTGGCTACACCTTC.

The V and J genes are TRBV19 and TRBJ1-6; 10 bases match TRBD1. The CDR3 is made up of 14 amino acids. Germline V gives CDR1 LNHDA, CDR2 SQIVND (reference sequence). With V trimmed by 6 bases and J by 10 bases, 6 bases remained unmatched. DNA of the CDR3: TGTGCCAGTAGGAGAGGGACAGGGGAATCACCCCTCCACTTT. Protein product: CASRRGTGESPLHF. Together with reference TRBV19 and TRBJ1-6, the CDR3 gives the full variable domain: DGGITQSPKYLFRKEGQNVTLSCEQNLNHDAMYWYRQDPGQGLRLIYYSQIVNDFQKGDIAEGYSVSREKKESFPLTVTSAQKNPTAFYLCASRRGTGESPLHFGNGTRLTVT.

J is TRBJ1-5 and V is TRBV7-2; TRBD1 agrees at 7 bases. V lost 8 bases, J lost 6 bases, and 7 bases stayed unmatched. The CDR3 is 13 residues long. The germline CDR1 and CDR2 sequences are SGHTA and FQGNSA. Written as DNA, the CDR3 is TGTGCCAGCGCCACAGGGGTAATTCAGCCCCAGCATTTT. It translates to CASATGVIQPQHF.

The CDR3 bases are TGTGCCAGCAGTTACCAAGGGGATGGCTACACCTTC. This sequence encodes CASSYQGDGYTF. The chain recombines TRBV12-3 or TRBV12-4 with TRBJ1-2; maybe TRBD1 (5 bases). This CDR3 spans 12 amino acids. V lost 4 bases and J lost 6, with 9 bases in between.

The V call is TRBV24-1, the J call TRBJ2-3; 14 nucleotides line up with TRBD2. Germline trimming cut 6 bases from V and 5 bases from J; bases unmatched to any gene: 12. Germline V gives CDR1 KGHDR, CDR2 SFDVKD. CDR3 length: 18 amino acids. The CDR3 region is CATSPTPGLAGVVDTQYF. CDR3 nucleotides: TGTGCCACCAGTCCAACACCGGGACTAGCGGGAGTGGTAGATACGCAGTATTTT.

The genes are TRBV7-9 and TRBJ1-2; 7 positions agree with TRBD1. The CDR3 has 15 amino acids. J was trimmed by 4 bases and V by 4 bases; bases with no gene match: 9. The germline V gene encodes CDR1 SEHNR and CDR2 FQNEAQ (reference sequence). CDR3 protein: CASSSSRGSAYGYTF. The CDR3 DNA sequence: TGTGCCAGCAGCTCCTCCAGGGGGAGCGCCTATGGCTACACCTTC.

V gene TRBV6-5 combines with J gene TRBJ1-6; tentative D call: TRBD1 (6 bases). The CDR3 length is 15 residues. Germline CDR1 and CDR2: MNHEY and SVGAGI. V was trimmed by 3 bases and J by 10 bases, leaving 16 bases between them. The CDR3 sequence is CASSYGATTGSPLHF. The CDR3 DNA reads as TGTGCCAGCAGTTATGGGGCTACGACAGGATCACCCCTCCACTTT.

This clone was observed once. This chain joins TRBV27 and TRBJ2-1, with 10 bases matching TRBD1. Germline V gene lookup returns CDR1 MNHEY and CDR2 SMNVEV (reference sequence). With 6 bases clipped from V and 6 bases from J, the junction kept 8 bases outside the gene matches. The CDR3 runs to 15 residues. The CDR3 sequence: CASRLGQGGINEQFF. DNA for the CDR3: TGTGCCAGCAGACTCGGACAGGGGGGAATCAATGAGCAGTTCTTC.

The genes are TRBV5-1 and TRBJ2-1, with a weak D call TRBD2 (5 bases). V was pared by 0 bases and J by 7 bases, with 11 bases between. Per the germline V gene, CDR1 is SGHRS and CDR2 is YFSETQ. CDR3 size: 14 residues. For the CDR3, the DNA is TGCGCCAGCAGCTTGGGAAGCGGCAGGAATGAGCAGTTCTTC. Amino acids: CASSLGSGRNEQFF.

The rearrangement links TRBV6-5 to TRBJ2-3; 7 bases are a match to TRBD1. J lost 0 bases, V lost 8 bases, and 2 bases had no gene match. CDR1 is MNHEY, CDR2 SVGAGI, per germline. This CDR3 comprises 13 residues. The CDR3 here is CASRQGSTDTQYF. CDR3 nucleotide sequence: TGTGCCAGCCGACAGGGTAGCACAGATACGCAGTATTTT.

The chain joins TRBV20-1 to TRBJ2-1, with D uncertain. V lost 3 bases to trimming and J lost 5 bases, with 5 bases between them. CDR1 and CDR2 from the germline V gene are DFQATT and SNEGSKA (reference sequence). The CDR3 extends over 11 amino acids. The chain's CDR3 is CSASRNNEQFF. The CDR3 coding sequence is TGCAGTGCTAGTCGTAACAATGAGCAGTTCTTC.

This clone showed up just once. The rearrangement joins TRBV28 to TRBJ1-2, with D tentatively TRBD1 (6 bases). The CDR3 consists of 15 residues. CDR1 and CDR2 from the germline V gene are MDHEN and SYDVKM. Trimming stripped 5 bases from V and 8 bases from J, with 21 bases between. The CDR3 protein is CASSPQMRGGWGYTF. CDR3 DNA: TGTGCCAGCAGTCCCCAGATGAGGGGGGGTTGGGGCTACACCTTC.

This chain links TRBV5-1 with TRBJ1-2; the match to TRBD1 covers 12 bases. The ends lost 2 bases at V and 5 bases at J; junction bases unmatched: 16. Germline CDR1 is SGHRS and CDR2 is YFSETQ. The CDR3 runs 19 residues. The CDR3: CASSLWAQGTGGGRYGYTF. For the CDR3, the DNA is TGCGCCAGCAGCTTATGGGCCCAAGGGACAGGGGGCGGAAGGTATGGCTACACCTTC. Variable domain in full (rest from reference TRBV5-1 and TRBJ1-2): KAGVTQTPRYLIKTRGQQVTLSCSPISGHRSVSWYQQTPGQGLQFLFEYFSETQRNKGNFPGRFSGRQFSNSRSEMNVSTLELGDSALYLCASSLWAQGTGGGRYGYTFGSGTRLTVV.

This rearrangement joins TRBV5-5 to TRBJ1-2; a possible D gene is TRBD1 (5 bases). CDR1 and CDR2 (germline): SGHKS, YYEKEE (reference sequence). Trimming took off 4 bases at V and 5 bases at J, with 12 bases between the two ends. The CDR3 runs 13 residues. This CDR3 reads CASSIQGSYGYTF. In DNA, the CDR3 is TGTGCCAGCAGCATCCAGGGTTCATATGGCTACACCTTC.

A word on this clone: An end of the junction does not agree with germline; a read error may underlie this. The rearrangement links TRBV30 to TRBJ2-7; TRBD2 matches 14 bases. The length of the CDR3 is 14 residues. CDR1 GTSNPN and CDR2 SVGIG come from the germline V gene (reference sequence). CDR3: CAWSRKGTSGREHF. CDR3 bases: TGTGCCTGGAGCCGCAAGGGGACTAGCGGGAGAGAACACTTC.

The CDR3 loop reads CASRLGGGNTEAFF. The CDR3 DNA reads as TGTGCCAGCAGACTAGGGGGGGGGAACACTGAAGCTTTCTTT. This chain uses TRBV28 with TRBJ1-1; maybe TRBD1 (6 bases). Germline assignment: CDR1 MDHEN and CDR2 SYDVKM. The V and J ends lost 6 bases and 1 base respectively, with 12 bases between them. CDR3 length equals 14 residues.

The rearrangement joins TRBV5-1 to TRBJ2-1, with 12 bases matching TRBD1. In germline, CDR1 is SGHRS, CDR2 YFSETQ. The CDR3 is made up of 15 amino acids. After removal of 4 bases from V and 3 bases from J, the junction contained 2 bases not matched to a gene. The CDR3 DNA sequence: TGCGCCAGCAGCGGGACAGGGGGCCACTACAATGAGCAGTTCTTC. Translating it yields CASSGTGGHYNEQFF.

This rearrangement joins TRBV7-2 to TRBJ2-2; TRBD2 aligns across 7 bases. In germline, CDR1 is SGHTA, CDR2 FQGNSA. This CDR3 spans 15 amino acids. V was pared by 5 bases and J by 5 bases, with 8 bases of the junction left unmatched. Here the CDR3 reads CASSIPGTKTGELFF. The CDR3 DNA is TGTGCCAGCAGCATACCCGGGACTAAAACCGGGGAGCTGTTTTTT.

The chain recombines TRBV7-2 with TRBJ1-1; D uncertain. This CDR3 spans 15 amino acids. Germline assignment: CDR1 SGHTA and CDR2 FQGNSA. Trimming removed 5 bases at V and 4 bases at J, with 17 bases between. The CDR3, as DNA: TGTGCCAGCAGCATGACGACTTACGGAGTCACTGAAGCTTTCTTT. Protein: CASSMTTYGVTEAFF. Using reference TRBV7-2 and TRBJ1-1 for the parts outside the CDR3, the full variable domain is GAGVSQSPSNKVTEKGKDVELRCDPISGHTALYWYRQSLGQGLEFLIYFQGNSAPDKSGLPSDRFSAERTGGSVSTLTIQRTQQEDSAVYLCASSMTTYGVTEAFFGQGTRLTVV.

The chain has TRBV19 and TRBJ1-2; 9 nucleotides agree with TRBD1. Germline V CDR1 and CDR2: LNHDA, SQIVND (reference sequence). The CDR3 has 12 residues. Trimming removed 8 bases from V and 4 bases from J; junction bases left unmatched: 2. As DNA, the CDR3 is TGTGCCAGTGGGACAGGGCTCTATGGCTACACCTTC. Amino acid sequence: CASGTGLYGYTF.